This T cell receptor beta chain was captured by sequencing in a study of shared clonotypes between healthy human individuals. Broader study findings: Generally, naive subsets came out with larger estimated richness than memory subsets.

Of note for this clone: Its matching antigen is unknown.

Produced via immunoSEQ multiplex PCR; TCRdb's table is partial and in-frame only. The sample lists roughly 1,500,000 clones, 98% to 99% seen once, with 0.36% in the top ten. This sequence originates from a man aged 30 to 45 in good health. What was sequenced was naive CD4+ T cells sorted from blood. As to subset: CD45RA+ positively selected.

DNA of the CDR3: TGTGCCTGGAGTGGGCGGGCAGATACGCAGTATTTT. It encodes CAWSGRADTQYF. This rearrangement joins TRBV30 to TRBJ2-3; TRBD2 might be the D (5 bases). The CDR3 sequence is 12 residues long. Trimming removed 1 base at V and 4 bases at J, with 6 bases between. CDR1 and CDR2 (germline): GTSNPN, SVGIG (reference sequence).